The rows below give T cell receptor beta chains drawn from one sample of a study of beta chain features in type 1 diabetes. Some clones are missing from TCRdb's copy, which holds only in-frame ones; the method was immunoSEQ multiplex PCR. The sample has over 600,000 clones; around an eighth are singletons. The sequencing sample was made of naive CD4+ T cells from blood. The origin of the receptors is a young man with type 1 diabetes. CDR3s include the opening cysteine and the closing phenylalanine or tryptophan. A D gene is named only where the DNA matches it firmly. The size field is filled for only some rows; it gives once, few, many or a size class.

v_gene	d_gene	abundance	j_gene	CDR3aa	CDR3nt
TRBV11-2	TRBD1	few	TRBJ1-3	CASSLRTGAGNTIYF	TGTGCCAGCAGCCTAAGGACAGGGGCTGGAAACACCATATATTTT
TRBV7-2	NA	NA	TRBJ2-1	CASSLFGVNEQFF	TGTGCCAGCAGCCTTTTCGGGGTAAATGAGCAGTTCTTC
TRBV9	TRBD1	few	TRBJ2-5	CASSVNVGTGQETQYF	TGTGCCAGCAGCGTAAACGTAGGGACAGGCCAAGAGACCCAGTACTTC
TRBV10-3	NA	few	TRBJ1-1	CAISEPRNTEAFF	TGTGCCATCAGTGAGCCTAGGAACACTGAAGCTTTCTTT
TRBV23-1	NA	few	TRBJ1-2	CASSLPSRGGRYGYTF	TGCGCCAGCAGTCTCCCCTCTAGGGGGGGGCGGTATGGCTACACCTTC
TRBV11-1	NA	few	TRBJ2-7	CASSYRDNSYEQYF	TGTGCCAGCAGCTACAGGGATAACTCCTACGAGCAGTACTTC
TRBV25-1	TRBD1	few	TRBJ2-1	CASSRPGQNNEQFF	TGTGCCAGCAGCCGACCGGGACAGAACAATGAGCAGTTCTTC
TRBV6-5	NA	few	TRBJ2-7	CASRMGSYEQYF	TGTGCCAGCAGAATGGGCAGCTACGAGCAGTACTTC
TRBV7-9	NA	few	TRBJ1-1	CASSLGTNAEAFF	TGTGCCAGCAGCTTAGGGACAAACGCTGAAGCTTTCTTT
TRBV27	NA	few	TRBJ2-3	CASRQFKAADTQYF	TGTGCCAGCAGGCAATTTAAGGCGGCAGATACGCAGTATTTT
TRBV5-1	TRBD1	few	TRBJ1-1	CASSEGQSTEAFF	TGCGCCAGCAGCGAGGGACAGTCCACTGAAGCTTTCTTT